The 19 T cell receptor beta chains in this list originate from one sample, sequenced in a study of OX40 agonist ivuxolimab in advanced cancers. This table comes from immunoSEQ multiplex PCR, and its TCRdb copy is limited to in-frame clones, with some not included. The sample holds about 40,000 clones, around 89% seen once. Specimen: CD4+ or CD8+ T cells sorted from blood, collected in a trial of the OX40 agonist ivuxolimab. The receptors stem from an adult with an advanced solid tumor such as melanoma, head and neck, liver or kidney cancer.

V and J are TRBV27 and TRBJ2-7, with D perhaps TRBD1 or TRBD2 (6 bases each). This CDR3 comprises 14 residues. V was cut by 3 bases and J by 3 bases, with 12 bases left in between. Germline V gives CDR1 MNHEY, CDR2 SMNVEV (reference sequence). The CDR3 region is CASSFGGSGYEQYF. CDR3 DNA sequence: TGTGCCAGCAGTTTCGGGGGCTCTGGCTACGAGCAGTACTTC.

This chain uses TRBV4-1 with TRBJ2-2, with a tentative D call TRBD1 (6 bases). The CDR3 has 16 residues. The ends were cut back, 2 bases at V and 6 bases at J, with 16 bases in the middle. Germline values: CDR1 MGHRA, CDR2 YSYEKL. This CDR3 reads CASSQSTLWGPGELFF. The CDR3 bases are TGCGCCAGCAGCCAATCCACCCTTTGGGGGCCCGGGGAGCTGTTTTTT.

The rearrangement joins TRBV7-9 to TRBJ1-2; D unresolved. The CDR3 has 16 amino acids. Trimming stripped 1 base from V and 7 bases from J, with 19 bases between. Germline V CDR1 and CDR2: SEHNR, FQNEAQ (reference sequence). This CDR3 reads CASSLGSASNVGGYTF. The CDR3, as DNA: TGTGCCAGCAGCTTAGGTTCGGCTAGTAATGTTGGTGGCTACACCTTC.

This rearrangement joins TRBV5-6 to TRBJ2-5; D is uncertain. Germline CDR1 and CDR2: SGHDT and YYEEEE. V was cut by 4 bases and J by 5 bases, with 15 bases left in between. The CDR3 consists of 14 residues. CDR3 sequence reads: CASSNGPPDETQYF. CDR3 sequence (DNA): TGTGCCAGCAGCAATGGCCCTCCGGATGAGACCCAGTACTTC.

The genes are TRBV19 and TRBJ2-5; D not resolved. Germline CDR1 LNHDA, CDR2 SQIVND (reference sequence). CDR3 length equals 12 residues. Trimming took off 10 bases at V and 6 bases at J, with 15 bases between the two ends. The DNA of the CDR3 is TGTGCCACCGCCACCCCAGGACAGACCCAGTACTTC. Translated, it gives CATATPGQTQYF. Filled out from reference TRBV19 and TRBJ2-5, the complete variable domain reads DGGITQSPKYLFRKEGQNVTLSCEQNLNHDAMYWYRQDPGQGLRLIYYSQIVNDFQKGDIAEGYSVSREKKESFPLTVTSAQKNPTAFYLCATATPGQTQYFGPGTRLLVL.

The V and J genes are TRBV4-1 and TRBJ2-7; a possible D gene is TRBD1 (6 bases). Germline V gene data show CDR1 as MGHRA and CDR2 as YSYEKL. V lost 1 base and J lost 2, with 18 bases in between. The CDR3 length is 17 residues. The CDR3 coding sequence is TGCGCCAGCAGCCAAGGTGCGGGTTTCCAGGGGACCTACGAGCAGTACTTC. Its protein is CASSQGAGFQGTYEQYF.

In this sample, this clone is large. This sequence joins TRBV4-2 and TRBJ1-2; D ambiguous. CDR3 length: 16 residues. The germline V gene encodes CDR1 LGHNA and CDR2 YNFKEQ. V shed 0 bases and J shed 5 bases, with 16 bases lying between them. This CDR3 is CASSQEITANPYGYTF. The CDR3 bases are TGTGCCAGCAGCCAAGAAATAACAGCTAACCCGTATGGCTACACCTTC.

J is TRBJ2-7 and V is TRBV4-1; D unclear. The germline V gene has CDR1 MGHRA and CDR2 YSYEKL. The V and J ends lost 2 bases and 1 base respectively, with 12 bases between them. The CDR3 is 15 amino acids. The DNA of the CDR3 is TGCGCCAGCAGCCAACCTGAGACGGGTTCCTACGAGCAGTACTTC. Its translation: CASSQPETGSYEQYF.

This clone has more than one count but fewer than ten. The chain joins TRBV19 to TRBJ2-6; D remains ambiguous. Germline V CDR1 and CDR2: LNHDA, SQIVND (reference sequence). This CDR3 contains 14 residues. Trimming removed 3 bases from V and 0 bases from J, with 3 bases in between. The CDR3 is CASSIHSGANVLTF. The CDR3 bases are TGTGCCAGTAGTATTCACTCTGGGGCCAACGTCCTGACTTTC.

CDR3 residues: CASSYSEGPYNEQFF. The CDR3 DNA sequence: TGTGCCAGCAGTTACTCGGAGGGCCCCTACAATGAGCAGTTCTTC. The chain joins TRBV6-6 to TRBJ2-1; D perhaps matches TRBD2 (6 bases). Germline assignment: CDR1 MNHNY and CDR2 SVGAGI (reference sequence). V was shortened by 0 bases and J by 2 bases, with 8 bases between the two germline ends. This CDR3 is built from 15 residues.

The chain has TRBV19 and TRBJ1-1; D remains unclear. The CDR3 runs to 13 residues. The germline gives CDR1 LNHDA, CDR2 SQIVND (reference sequence). Trimming left V 7 bases short and J 2 bases short, with 11 bases between. The CDR3 loop reads CASTDGPNTEAFF. CDR3 sequence (DNA): TGTGCCAGTACCGACGGTCCCAACACTGAAGCTTTCTTT.

In this sample, this clone turned up once. The rearrangement uses TRBV7-9 and TRBJ2-3; TRBD2 matches 9 bases. The V gene end was trimmed by 5 bases and the J gene end by 2 bases; junction bases not matched to a gene: 8. In germline, CDR1 is SEHNR, CDR2 FQNEAQ (reference sequence). There are 16 residues in the CDR3. The CDR3 DNA is TGTGCCAGCAGCCCCGGGTTAGCGGGAGCCACAGATACGCAGTATTTT. This encodes CASSPGLAGATDTQYF.

The chain carries TRBV27 and TRBJ2-7, with 7 positions matching TRBD2. Germline assignment: CDR1 MNHEY and CDR2 SMNVEV (reference sequence). Trimming removed 8 bases from V and 2 bases from J; junction bases left unmatched: 6. CDR3 length equals 13 residues. CDR3 protein: CASWGGITYEQYF. For the CDR3, the DNA is TGTGCCAGCTGGGGAGGGATTACCTACGAGCAGTACTTC.

The J gene is TRBJ2-1, the V gene TRBV19; 8 positions agree with TRBD2. Trimming removed 1 base from V and 2 bases from J; junction bases left unmatched: 1. Germline V gene lookup returns CDR1 LNHDA and CDR2 SQIVND (reference sequence). The CDR3 covers 15 residues. The CDR3 is CASSIAGGPYNEQFF. In DNA, the CDR3 is TGTGCCAGTAGTATAGCGGGAGGGCCCTACAATGAGCAGTTCTTC.

The V and J genes are TRBV21-1 and TRBJ2-1; the table's D call, TRBD1, has no DNA check behind it. TRBV21-1 is a pseudogene. The CDR3 is 17 amino acids. The CDR3 sequence is CASSKTPGGAFYNEQFF. The CDR3 nucleotides are TGTGCCAGCAGCAAAACCCCAGGGGGCGCATTCTACAATGAGCAGTTCTTC.

To note about this clone: At one end the junction does not follow the germline gene, possibly because of a read error. The rearrangement uses TRBV11-2 and TRBJ2-7, with D tentatively TRBD1 (5 bases). Germline V gives CDR1 SGHAT, CDR2 FQNNGV. The CDR3 consists of 13 residues. The chain's CDR3 is CATSRNRIYEQYF. The CDR3 region has the DNA TGTGCCACCAGCCGGAACAGGATCTACGAGCAGTACTTC.

The chain uses TRBV23-1 and TRBJ2-1; TRBD1 agrees at 10 bases. TRBV23-1 is noted as an ORF with a role that remains uncertain. Trimming removed 1 base from V and 0 bases from J; junction bases left unmatched: 3. This CDR3 has 17 amino acids. CDR3 sequence reads: CASSQLGQGPSYNEQFF. In DNA form, the CDR3 reads TGCGCCAGCAGTCAATTGGGACAGGGGCCCTCCTACAATGAGCAGTTCTTC.

The rearrangement uses TRBV25-1 and TRBJ1-6, with D maybe TRBD1 (5 bases). This CDR3 spans 17 amino acids. The V and J ends lost 2 bases and 3 bases respectively, with 14 bases between them. CDR1 and CDR2 from the germline V gene are MGHDK and SYGVNS. The CDR3 loop reads CASSEGLAGYYNSPLHF. DNA for the CDR3: TGTGCCAGCAGTGAAGGCTTAGCAGGGTACTATAATTCACCCCTCCACTTT.

J is TRBJ1-5 and V is TRBV4-2, with D hard to call. V dropped 5 bases and J dropped 3 bases, with 14 bases sitting between them. This CDR3 comprises 15 residues. Germline-derived CDR1 and CDR2 are LGHNA and YNFKEQ. This chain's CDR3 is CASSLEVALNQPQHF. The DNA of the CDR3 is TGTGCCAGCAGCTTGGAGGTAGCCCTCAATCAGCCCCAGCATTTT.